A single sample gave rise to the 24 T cell receptor beta chains below, sequenced in a study of blood T cell repertoires in COVID-19. Assay used: immunoSEQ multiplex PCR; TCRdb lists only in-frame clones, some missing. The repertoire holds about 140,000 clones, with 75% to 80% as singletons. The sample comprised PBMCs or T cells enriched from blood (not recorded which). These receptor sequences come from a woman aged 45-65 years who had recovered from COVID-19.

The chain recombines TRBV28 with TRBJ2-3, with TRBD2 as a possible D gene (5 bases). Germline V lookup: CDR1 MDHEN, CDR2 SYDVKM. Trimming removed 2 bases at V and 1 base at J, with 10 bases between. The CDR3 is 15 residues long. The CDR3 sequence: CASSLEGFGTDTQYF. CDR3 sequence (DNA): TGTGCCAGCAGTTTAGAGGGTTTCGGCACAGATACGCAGTATTTT.

The J gene is TRBJ2-1, the V gene TRBV29-1; D ambiguous. CDR3 length equals 13 residues. The germline V gene encodes CDR1 SQVTM and CDR2 ANQGSEA. V lost 1 base and J 11 bases, leaving 15 bases between the germline ends. The CDR3 nucleotides are TGCAGCGTTGAAGCGACTGTTCTAAGGAAGCAGTTCTTC. Protein sequence: CSVEATVLRKQFF.

This clone has only a few counts. This sequence joins TRBV2 and TRBJ1-2; 8 bases match TRBD1. With 6 bases clipped from V and 5 bases from J, the junction kept 11 bases outside the gene matches. The germline V gene has CDR1 SNHLY and CDR2 FYNNEI. The CDR3 totals 15 residues. CDR3 DNA sequence: TGTGCCAGCAGCTTGGACAGGGCGATTTGGTATGGCTACACCTTC. It is translated as CASSLDRAIWYGYTF.

The chain couples TRBV12-2 to TRBJ2-1; the DNA was not compared with TRBD2, the D call given in the table. TRBV12-2 is a known pseudogene. CDR3 length: 18 amino acids. The CDR3 DNA reads as TGTGCAAGTCGCTTAGCAGGAAGGGGACTAGCGGGAGACAATGAGCAGTTCTTC. Its translation is CASRLAGRGLAGDNEQFF.

This clone was detected once. The chain carries TRBV28 and TRBJ2-1, with TRBD2 matching over 9 bases. The CDR3 is made up of 13 amino acids. V was pared by 7 bases and J by 10 bases, with 8 bases of the junction left unmatched. Germline lookup yields CDR1 MDHEN and CDR2 SYDVKM. In nucleotides, the CDR3 is TGTGCCAGCACAGAAGCGGGGGGAACAGAGCAGTTCTTC. Translated: CASTEAGGTEQFF.

This rearrangement joins TRBV5-5 to TRBJ1-2, with TRBD1 matching over 8 bases. This CDR3 comprises 14 residues. Germline CDR1 reads SGHKS; CDR2 reads YYEKEE (reference sequence). The J segment lost 6 bases and the V segment lost 4 bases, leaving 8 bases of the junction unmatched. The DNA of the CDR3 is TGTGCCAGCAGCCCGCACAGGGGGGATGATGGCTACACCTTC. It specifies CASSPHRGDDGYTF.

The DNA of the CDR3 is TGTGCCAGCAGTGAAGCGGGGGGGGCGCGACCTCAGCCCCAGCATTTT. Translated: CASSEAGGARPQPQHF. The chain employs TRBV2 and TRBJ1-5; weak D call: TRBD1 (6 bases). V was clipped by 0 bases and J by 6 bases, with 15 bases between them. Looked up from germline, CDR1 is SNHLY and CDR2 is FYNNEI. This CDR3 comprises 16 residues.

The chain carries TRBV11-2 and TRBJ2-7; D possibly corresponds to TRBD1 (5 bases). The CDR3 consists of 14 residues. CDR1 is SGHAT and CDR2 is FQNNGV in the germline V gene. V gave up 1 base and J gave up 1 base, with 8 bases separating them. Here the CDR3 DNA reads TGTGCCAGCAGCTTAGGGGCAGGGTCCTACGAGCAGTACTTC. Translating gives CASSLGAGSYEQYF.

J is TRBJ2-7 and V is TRBV27, with a weak D call TRBD1 (6 bases). The V gene's germline CDR1 is MNHEY and CDR2 SMNVEV (reference sequence). The CDR3 sequence is 14 residues long. Trimming took off 2 bases at V and 7 bases at J, with 15 bases between the two ends. CDR3 residues: CASSLTGTRREQYF. The CDR3 DNA reads as TGTGCCAGCAGTTTAACTGGGACACGCAGAGAGCAGTACTTC.

This clone was counted between two and nine times. The rearrangement links TRBV6-4 to TRBJ2-1; 13 bases are shared with TRBD2. The CDR3 consists of 15 residues. The V and J ends lost 10 bases and 3 bases, in that order; junction bases with no gene match: 6. Looked up from germline, CDR1 is MRHNA and CDR2 is SNTAGT. CDR3 protein: CATGGTSGDYNEQFF. CDR3 sequence (DNA): TGTGCCACTGGGGGGACTAGCGGGGACTACAATGAGCAGTTCTTC.

The chain has TRBV27 and TRBJ2-2, with a tentative D call TRBD2 (6 bases). The CDR3 is made up of 13 amino acids. Germline CDR1 and CDR2: MNHEY and SMNVEV (reference sequence). V lost 8 bases, J lost 5 bases, and 12 bases lay in between. The chain's CDR3 is CASQTRGTGELFF. CDR3 in DNA: TGTGCCAGCCAGACCCGGGGGACCGGGGAGCTGTTTTTT.

V usage is TRBV5-1 and J usage is TRBJ2-1; no firm D call. Deletions cut 0 bases from V and 6 bases from J, with 10 bases between. This CDR3 spans 14 amino acids. Looked up from germline, CDR1 is SGHRS and CDR2 is YFSETQ. CDR3: CASSLELVANEQFF. CDR3 in DNA: TGCGCCAGCAGCTTGGAGCTAGTTGCCAATGAGCAGTTCTTC. Together with reference TRBV5-1 and TRBJ2-1, the CDR3 gives the full variable domain: KAGVTQTPRYLIKTRGQQVTLSCSPISGHRSVSWYQQTPGQGLQFLFEYFSETQRNKGNFPGRFSGRQFSNSRSEMNVSTLELGDSALYLCASSLELVANEQFFGPGTRLTVL.

The chain is built from TRBV5-1 and TRBJ1-1, with no clear D. Deletions cut 4 bases from V and 1 base from J, with 8 bases between. Germline CDR1 SGHRS, CDR2 YFSETQ. The CDR3 is 13 residues long. The CDR3, as DNA: TGCGCCAGCAGCGTGGACTGGAACACTGAAGCTTTCTTT. Residues: CASSVDWNTEAFF. The complete variable domain, with remaining parts taken from reference TRBV5-1 and TRBJ1-1, reads KAGVTQTPRYLIKTRGQQVTLSCSPISGHRSVSWYQQTPGQGLQFLFEYFSETQRNKGNFPGRFSGRQFSNSRSEMNVSTLELGDSALYLCASSVDWNTEAFFGQGTRLTVV.

This sequence joins TRBV19 and TRBJ1-1; 7 nucleotides line up with TRBD1. The CDR3 loop spans 15 amino acids. The V segment lost 0 bases and the J segment 3 bases; nucleotides outside the gene matches: 4. The V gene's germline CDR1 is LNHDA and CDR2 SQIVND (reference sequence). CDR3 protein: CASSIEEGADTEAFF. DNA for the CDR3: TGTGCCAGTAGTATAGAGGAGGGGGCTGACACTGAAGCTTTCTTT.

This clone was observed many times. The J gene is TRBJ2-2, the V gene TRBV27; 9 nucleotides match TRBD2. The CDR3 extends over 20 amino acids. The trim removed 2 bases at V and 0 bases at J, leaving 13 bases unmatched. Germline-derived CDR1 and CDR2 are MNHEY and SMNVEV (reference sequence). The CDR3 is CASSLGDYAGGDPNTGELFF. The DNA for the CDR3 is TGTGCCAGCAGTTTAGGAGACTATGCGGGGGGGGATCCGAACACCGGGGAGCTGTTTTTT.

The rearrangement joins TRBV5-1 to TRBJ2-5, with 11 bases matching TRBD1. Trimming cost V 0 bases and J 5 bases; bases outside gene matches: 3. The CDR3 length is 15 residues. Germline CDR1 SGHRS, CDR2 YFSETQ. The CDR3 sequence is CASSLAGDRGETQYF. The CDR3 DNA sequence: TGCGCCAGCAGCTTGGCCGGGGACAGGGGGGAGACCCAGTACTTC.

CDR3 nucleotides: TGTGCCAGCAGCTTAGCGGGGGGGATCAATGAGCAGTTCTTC. Translating it yields CASSLAGGINEQFF. The chain joins TRBV11-3 to TRBJ2-1; 8 bases agree with TRBD2. The germline V gene encodes CDR1 SGHNT and CDR2 YENEEA. Losses at the gene ends were 1 base for V and 6 bases for J; bases not matched to a gene: 2. The CDR3 sequence is 14 residues long.

CDR3 bases: TGCGCCAGCAGCCAAGGTCTAGCGGGGGCCTTACGCACAGATACGCAGTATTTT. It yields the protein CASSQGLAGALRTDTQYF. The gene calls are TRBV4-1 and TRBJ2-3; TRBD2 agrees at 10 bases. V lost 1 base to trimming and J lost 1 base; unmatched junction nucleotides: 8. CDR1 MGHRA and CDR2 YSYEKL come from the germline V gene. The CDR3 covers 18 residues.

CDR3 protein: CASSLGGTGNTEAFF. CDR3 bases: TGTGCCAGCTCCCTCGGGGGTACGGGGAACACTGAAGCTTTCTTT. The J gene is TRBJ1-1, the V gene TRBV18, with D maybe TRBD1 (5 bases). CDR1 and CDR2 from the germline V gene are KGHSH and LQKENI. CDR3 length: 15 residues. Between the trimmed V and J ends, which lost 6 bases and 1 base, there was a span of 15 bases.

This clone was counted between two and nine times. The chain couples TRBV14 to TRBJ2-7; D may be TRBD2 (5 bases). Germline V gene data show CDR1 as SGHDN and CDR2 as FVKESK. Trimming pared 4 bases from V and 6 bases from J, leaving 16 bases between. This CDR3 has 14 residues. Here the CDR3 reads CASSLRGNSLEQYF. As DNA, the CDR3 is TGTGCCAGCAGCCTTCGGGGTAATTCCCTCGAGCAGTACTTC. Complete variable domain (other parts from reference TRBV14 and TRBJ2-7): EAGVTQFPSHSVIEKGQTVTLRCDPISGHDNLYWYRRVMGKEIKFLLHFVKESKQDESGMPNNRFLAERTGGTYSTLKVQPAELEDSGVYFCASSLRGNSLEQYFGPGTRLTVT.

This chain joins TRBV7-9 and TRBJ1-5; TRBD1 aligns across 7 bases. V lost 5 bases to trimming and J lost 4 bases; unmatched junction nucleotides: 2. Per germline, CDR1 SEHNR and CDR2 FQNEAQ (reference sequence). This CDR3 is 13 amino acids long. The CDR3 DNA follows: TGTGCCAGCAGCCCACAGGGGAATCAGCCCCAGCATTTT. Residues: CASSPQGNQPQHF.

This clone appeared once. A much larger clone lies one base from this, so it may be a read error. The V call is TRBV28, the J call TRBJ1-2; TRBD1 matches 9 bases. V shed 6 bases and J 3 bases; nucleotides not matched to a gene: 5. The CDR3 has 14 amino acids. Germline CDR1 reads MDHEN; CDR2 reads SYDVKM. The CDR3 reads CASSAGTGHYGYTF. The CDR3 nucleotides read TGTGCCAGCAGCGCCGGGACAGGGCACTATGGCTACACCTTC.

The chain carries TRBV18 and TRBJ1-5, with 10 bases that match TRBD1. This CDR3 is 15 amino acids long. The ends lost 5 bases at V and 7 bases at J; junction bases unmatched: 8. Germline assignment: CDR1 KGHSH and CDR2 LQKENI. CDR3 protein: CASSSTGGAGQPQHF. The CDR3 bases are TGTGCCAGCTCATCGACAGGGGGCGCGGGACAGCCCCAGCATTTT.

This clone was recorded once. The J gene is TRBJ1-1, the V gene TRBV7-3; D unresolved. The CDR3 totals 13 residues. Trimming cost V 3 bases and J 4 bases, with 9 bases left between them. Germline loops: CDR1 SGHTA, CDR2 FQGTGA. The CDR3 nucleotides read TGTGCCAGCAGCTTCGGGGTCGCCACTGAAGCTTTCTTT. Protein: CASSFGVATEAFF.